These 11 T cell receptor beta chains came from one sample sequenced in a study of high-grade serous ovarian cancer treatment subgroups. Tumor samples were taken before definitive surgery or chemotherapy. The protocol was immunoSEQ multiplex PCR, while the TCRdb copy is restricted to in-frame clones and leaves out a portion. The sample records 4,500 to 6,000 clones, roughly 69% being singletons. Sequenced input: tumor tissue. These receptors were obtained from a human donor with high-grade serous ovarian cancer.

This chain uses TRBV10-1 with TRBJ1-5; D gene unclear. The CDR3 is 14 residues long. V was cut by 2 bases and J by 2 bases, with 7 bases left in between. Germline loops: CDR1 WNHNN, CDR2 SYGVQD (reference sequence). The CDR3 nucleotides read TGCGCCAGCAGTGAGAACAGAGGCAATCAGCCCCAGCATTTT. This sequence encodes CASSENRGNQPQHF.

This chain uses TRBV4-3 with TRBJ1-5, with D possibly TRBD1 on 6 matching bases. The CDR3 extends over 15 amino acids. Germline V gene sequence: CDR1 LGHNA, CDR2 YSLEER. V was pared by 0 bases and J by 5 bases, with 11 bases between. The CDR3 spells CASSQDLGGHQPQHF. The CDR3 DNA is TGCGCCAGCAGCCAAGATTTGGGGGGGCATCAGCCCCAGCATTTT.

This rearrangement joins TRBV7-2 to TRBJ2-1, with TRBD1 identical over 8 bases. V lost 4 bases and J lost 7; bases outside the gene matches: 6. Per the germline V gene, CDR1 is SGHTA and CDR2 is FQGNSA. The length of the CDR3 is 14 residues. This CDR3 is CASSSGQGANEQFF. The CDR3 region has the DNA TGTGCCAGCAGCTCTGGACAGGGAGCGAATGAGCAGTTCTTC.

This chain joins TRBV19 and TRBJ2-1; TRBD2 agrees at 9 bases. Germline V CDR1 and CDR2: LNHDA, SQIVND (reference sequence). The ends lost 7 bases at V and 5 bases at J; junction bases unmatched: 15. The CDR3 is made up of 17 amino acids. DNA for the CDR3: TGTGCCAGTACCCAACGGCGGGGGGGCCATCTAAACAATGAGCAGTTCTTC. Translation: CASTQRRGGHLNNEQFF.

The V and J genes are TRBV2 and TRBJ2-5; 9 bases agree with TRBD1. The CDR3 runs 14 residues. V lost 6 bases to trimming and J lost 2 bases; unmatched junction nucleotides: 4. Germline CDR1 reads SNHLY; CDR2 reads FYNNEI. CDR3 nucleotide sequence: TGTGCCAGCAGACCCGGGACAGGGCAAGAGACCCAGTACTTC. Amino acids: CASRPGTGQETQYF.

This chain connects TRBV2 to TRBJ1-1; 10 nucleotides line up with TRBD1. Looked up from germline, CDR1 is SNHLY and CDR2 is FYNNEI. This CDR3 has 16 amino acids. V trimming: 5 bases; J trimming: 0 bases; junction bases outside the gene matches: 6. CDR3 sequence (DNA): TGTGCCAGCAGTTCTAGCGACAGGGGGCTGAACACTGAAGCTTTCTTT. Protein sequence: CASSSSDRGLNTEAFF.

A single count supports this clone. V and J are TRBV6-5 and TRBJ2-1; D possibly corresponds to TRBD1 (5 bases). The CDR3 sequence is 13 residues long. Germline assignment: CDR1 MNHEY and CDR2 SVGAGI. Trimming pared 3 bases from V and 10 bases from J, leaving 13 bases between. CDR3 nucleotides: TGTGCCAGCAGTTATGGGGCTTCGGAGGAGCAGTTCTTC. Its translation: CASSYGASEEQFF.

The chain employs TRBV19 and TRBJ1-1, with D possibly being TRBD1 (5 bases). CDR1 and CDR2 (germline): LNHDA, SQIVND (reference sequence). This CDR3 is built from 14 residues. Trimming removed 0 bases at V and 4 bases at J, with 9 bases between. The CDR3 bases are TGTGCCAGTAGTATAGAGCGGGGGTCCACTGAAGCTTTCTTT. This translates into CASSIERGSTEAFF.

A few counts support this clone. This chain uses TRBV5-5 with TRBJ2-5, with D perhaps matching TRBD1 or TRBD2 (5 bases each). The CDR3 length is 14 residues. Between the trimmed V and J ends, which lost 2 bases and 3 bases, there was a span of 11 bases. Germline CDR1 reads SGHKS; CDR2 reads YYEKEE (reference sequence). In nucleotides, the CDR3 is TGTGCCAGCAGCTTTGGGACCCCAGAAGAGACCCAGTACTTC. This encodes CASSFGTPEETQYF.

J is TRBJ1-4 and V is TRBV15; 9 bases line up with TRBD1. Germline V gene sequence: CDR1 LNHNV, CDR2 YYDKDF (reference sequence). V gave up 0 bases and J gave up 6 bases; unmatched junction bases: 8. The CDR3 loop spans 17 amino acids. The CDR3 here is CATSRDRANRGHEKLFF. As DNA, the CDR3 is TGTGCCACCAGCAGAGATCGGGCCAACAGGGGGCATGAAAAACTGTTTTTT. The full variable domain, with the rest looked up from reference TRBV15 and TRBJ1-4, is DAMVIQNPRYQVTQFGKPVTLSCSQTLNHNVMYWYQQKSSQAPKLLFHYYDKDFNNEADTPDNFQSRRPNTSFCFLDIRSPGLGDTAMYLCATSRDRANRGHEKLFFGSGTQLSVL.

This clone appeared a single time. The chain's CDR3 is CASSFRDRTEKLFF. Here the CDR3 DNA reads TGTGCCAGCAGTTTCCGGGACAGAACTGAAAAACTGTTTTTT. The chain couples TRBV6-6 to TRBJ1-4, with 7 bases lining up with TRBD1. Trimming took 4 bases from V and 7 from J; bases not matched to a gene: 6. There are 14 residues in the CDR3. Germline-derived CDR1 and CDR2 are MNHNY and SVGAGI (reference sequence).